This T cell receptor (beta chain) came from a study of post-analysis software for immune sequencing data. At the level of the study: Multiple sclerosis in the patients followed relapsing-remitting, secondary progressive and progressive-relapsing courses.

TCR beta cDNA libraries included unique molecular identifiers. The yield from roughly 1 to 10 million T cells was around 500,000 cDNA molecules in total. TCRdb re-analysed the PCR reads in MiXCR, keeping a single row per CDR3 protein. Of about 200,000 distinct CDR3 sequences in the sample, over 25% were seen once. This clonotype has at least ten counts. What it binds is not known. Trimming at V came to 5 bases and at J to 6 bases, leaving 12 bases not matched to a gene. Germline CDR1 is SGHVS and CDR2 is FQNEAQ. This CDR3 spans 15 amino acids. Study-level points and caveats: Included in a set of roughly five TRBV segments more frequent in patients than controls were TRBV5-6, TRBV5-1 and TRBV20-1. The F measure placed samples prepared in the same batch into strongly shared clusters.

V and J are TRBV7-8 and TRBJ2-7, with 8 bases fitting TRBD1. The receptor's source is a girl aged 2-17 years with multiple sclerosis. Sequencing was carried out using blood. CDR3 loop: CASSLQGGAVSEQYF. Here the CDR3 DNA reads TGTGCCAGCAGCCTACAGGGGGGTGCGGTGAGCGAGCAGTACTTC.